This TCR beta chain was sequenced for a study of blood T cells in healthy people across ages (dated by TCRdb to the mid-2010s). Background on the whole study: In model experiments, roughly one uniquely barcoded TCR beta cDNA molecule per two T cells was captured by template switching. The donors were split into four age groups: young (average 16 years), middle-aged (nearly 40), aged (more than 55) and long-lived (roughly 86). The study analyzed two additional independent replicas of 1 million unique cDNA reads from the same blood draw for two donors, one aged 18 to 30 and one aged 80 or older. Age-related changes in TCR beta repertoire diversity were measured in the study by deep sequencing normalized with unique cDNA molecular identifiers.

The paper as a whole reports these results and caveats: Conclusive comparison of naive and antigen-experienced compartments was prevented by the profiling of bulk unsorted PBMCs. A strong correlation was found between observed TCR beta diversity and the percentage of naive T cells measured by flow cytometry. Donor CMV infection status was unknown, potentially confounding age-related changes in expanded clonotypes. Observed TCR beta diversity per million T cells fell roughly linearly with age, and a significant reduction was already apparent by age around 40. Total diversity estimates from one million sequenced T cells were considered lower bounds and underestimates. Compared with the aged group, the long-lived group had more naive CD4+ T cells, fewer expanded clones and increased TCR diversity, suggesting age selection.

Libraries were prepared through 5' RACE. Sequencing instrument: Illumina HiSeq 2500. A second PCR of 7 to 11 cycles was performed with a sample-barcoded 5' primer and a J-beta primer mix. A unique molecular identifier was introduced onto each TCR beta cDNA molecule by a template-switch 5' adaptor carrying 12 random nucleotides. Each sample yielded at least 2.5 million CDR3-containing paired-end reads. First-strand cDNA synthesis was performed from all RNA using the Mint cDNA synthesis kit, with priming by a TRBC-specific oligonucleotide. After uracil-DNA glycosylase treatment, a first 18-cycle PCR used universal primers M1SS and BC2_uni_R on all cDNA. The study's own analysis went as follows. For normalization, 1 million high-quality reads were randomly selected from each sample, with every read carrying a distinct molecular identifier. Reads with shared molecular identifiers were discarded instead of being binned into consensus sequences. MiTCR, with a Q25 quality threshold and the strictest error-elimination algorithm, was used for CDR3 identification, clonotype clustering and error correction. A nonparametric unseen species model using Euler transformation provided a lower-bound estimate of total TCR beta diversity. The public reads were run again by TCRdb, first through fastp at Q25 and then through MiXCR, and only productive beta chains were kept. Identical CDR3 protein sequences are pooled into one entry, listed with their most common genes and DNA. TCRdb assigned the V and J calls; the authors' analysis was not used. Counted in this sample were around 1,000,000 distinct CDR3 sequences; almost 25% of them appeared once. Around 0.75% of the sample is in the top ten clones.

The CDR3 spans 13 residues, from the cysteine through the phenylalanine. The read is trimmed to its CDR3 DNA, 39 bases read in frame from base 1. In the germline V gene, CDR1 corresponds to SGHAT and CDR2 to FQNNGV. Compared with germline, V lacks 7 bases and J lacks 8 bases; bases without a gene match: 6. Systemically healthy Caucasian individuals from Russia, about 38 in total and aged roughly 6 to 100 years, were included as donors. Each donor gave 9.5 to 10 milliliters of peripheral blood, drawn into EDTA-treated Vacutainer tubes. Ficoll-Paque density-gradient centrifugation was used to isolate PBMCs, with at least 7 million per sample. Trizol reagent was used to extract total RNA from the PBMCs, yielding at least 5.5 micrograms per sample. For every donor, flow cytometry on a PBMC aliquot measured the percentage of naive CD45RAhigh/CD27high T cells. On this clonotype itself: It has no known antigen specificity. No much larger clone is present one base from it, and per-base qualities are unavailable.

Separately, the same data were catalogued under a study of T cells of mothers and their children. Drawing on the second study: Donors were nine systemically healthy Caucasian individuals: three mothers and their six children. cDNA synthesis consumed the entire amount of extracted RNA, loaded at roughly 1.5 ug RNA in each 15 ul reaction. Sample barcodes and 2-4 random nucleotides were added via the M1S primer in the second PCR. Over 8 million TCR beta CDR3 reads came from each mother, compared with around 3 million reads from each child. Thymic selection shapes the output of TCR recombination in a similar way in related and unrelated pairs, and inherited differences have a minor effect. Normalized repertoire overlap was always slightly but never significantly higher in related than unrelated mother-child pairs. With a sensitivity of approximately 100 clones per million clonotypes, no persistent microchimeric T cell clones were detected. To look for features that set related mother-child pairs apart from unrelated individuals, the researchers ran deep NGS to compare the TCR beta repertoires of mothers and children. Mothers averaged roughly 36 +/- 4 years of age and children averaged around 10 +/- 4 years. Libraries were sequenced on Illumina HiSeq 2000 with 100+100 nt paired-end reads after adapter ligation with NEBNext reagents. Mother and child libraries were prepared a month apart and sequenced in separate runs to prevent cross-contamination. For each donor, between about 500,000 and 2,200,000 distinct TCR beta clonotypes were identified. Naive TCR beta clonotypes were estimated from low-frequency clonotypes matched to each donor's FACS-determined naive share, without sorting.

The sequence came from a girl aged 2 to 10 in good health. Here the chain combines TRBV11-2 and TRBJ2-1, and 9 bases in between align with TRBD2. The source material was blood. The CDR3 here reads CASTLGGRDEQFF. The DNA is TGTGCCAGCACCCTAGGCGGGAGGGATGAGCAGTTCTTC. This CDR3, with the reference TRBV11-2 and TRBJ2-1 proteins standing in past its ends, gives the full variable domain EAGVAQSPRYKIIEKRQSVAFWCNPISGHATLYWYQQILGQGPKLLIQFQNNGVVDDSQLPKDRFSAERLKGVDSTLKIQPAKLEDSAVYLCASTLGGRDEQFFGPGTRLTVL.